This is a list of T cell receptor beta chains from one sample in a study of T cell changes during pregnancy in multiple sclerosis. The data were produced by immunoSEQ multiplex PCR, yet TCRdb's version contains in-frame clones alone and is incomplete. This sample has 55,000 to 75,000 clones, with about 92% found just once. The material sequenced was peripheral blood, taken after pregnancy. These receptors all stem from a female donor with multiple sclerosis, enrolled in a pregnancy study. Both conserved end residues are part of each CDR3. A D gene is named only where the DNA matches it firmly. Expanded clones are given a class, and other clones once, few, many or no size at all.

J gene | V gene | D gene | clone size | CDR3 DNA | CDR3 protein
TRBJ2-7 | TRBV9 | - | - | TGTGCCAGCAGCGCCCCTGGTCTGGGCACATACGAGCAGTACTTC | CASSAPGLGTYEQYF
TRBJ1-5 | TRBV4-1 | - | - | TGCGCCAGCAGCCAAGGGGTCAGCGGGGCCAGCAATCAGCCCCAGCATTTT | CASSQGVSGASNQPQHF
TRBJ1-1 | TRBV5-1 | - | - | TGCGCCAGCAGCTTGGAACCAGATCTCCCCACTGAAGCTTTCTTT | CASSLEPDLPTEAFF
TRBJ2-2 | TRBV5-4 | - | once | TGTGCCAGCAGTTCGCAAACATCGAACACCGGGGAGCTGTTTTTT | CASSSQTSNTGELFF
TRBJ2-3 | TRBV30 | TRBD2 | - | TGTGCCTGGAGTCGGTTTAGCGGGGGCTCAGATACGCAGTATTTT | CAWSRFSGGSDTQYF
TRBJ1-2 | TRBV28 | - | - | TGTGCCAGCAGTTTATTCGCAGGGGTCGATGGCTACACCTTC | CASSLFAGVDGYTF
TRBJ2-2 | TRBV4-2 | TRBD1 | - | TGTGCCAGCAGCCCCCAGGGGGCAGGCACCGGGGAGCTGTTTTTT | CASSPQGAGTGELFF
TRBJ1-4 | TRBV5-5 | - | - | TGTGCCAGCAGCTTGGGAGACAGAGCGGGGGAAAAACTGTTTTTT | CASSLGDRAGEKLFF
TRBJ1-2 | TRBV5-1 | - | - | TGCGCCAGCAGCCCAAGGACAGAAGGGAACTATGGCTACACCTTC | CASSPRTEGNYGYTF
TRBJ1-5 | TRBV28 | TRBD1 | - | TGTGCCAGCAGTAATACAGGGGTATGGCAGCCCCAGCATTTT | CASSNTGVWQPQHF
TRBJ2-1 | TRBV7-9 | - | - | TGTGCCAGCAGCTTAGGACTAGATTCCGCAGAGCAGTTCTTC | CASSLGLDSAEQFF
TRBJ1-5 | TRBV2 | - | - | TGTGCCAGCAAAAACGGGAGACACCCCTTGCCCCAGCATTTT | CASKNGRHPLPQHF
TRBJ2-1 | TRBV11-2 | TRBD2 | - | TGTGCCAGCAGCTCGTCTAGCGGGAGCTTGTATGAGCAGTTCTTC | CASSSSSGSLYEQFF
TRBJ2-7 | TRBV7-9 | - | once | TGTGCCAGCAGCTTTCCTCTCCCCACGGGTGAGCAGTACTTC | CASSFPLPTGEQYF
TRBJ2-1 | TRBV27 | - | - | TGTGCCAGCAGTTTATCGTGGACTATGCCTCCACAATACGAGCAGTTCTTC | CASSLSWTMPPQYEQFF
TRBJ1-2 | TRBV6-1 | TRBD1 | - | TGTGCCAGCAGTGCCCAGGGGGATTATGGCTACACCTTC | CASSAQGDYGYTF
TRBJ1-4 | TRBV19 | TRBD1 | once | TGTGCCACCAGGACGGACAGGGGGCAAGGAAAACTGTTTTTT | CATRTDRGQGKLFF
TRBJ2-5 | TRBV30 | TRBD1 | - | TGTGCCTGGAGTGTCGGACAGGGGGCGGAAGAGACCCAGTACTTC | CAWSVGQGAEETQYF
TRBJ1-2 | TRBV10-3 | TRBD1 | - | TGTGCCATCAGTGGACAGGGTCCGGACTATGGCTACACCTTC | CAISGQGPDYGYTF
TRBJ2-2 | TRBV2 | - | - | TGTGCCAGCAGTGAATCTTTGGCGGCCGGGGAGCTGTTTTTT | CASSESLAAGELFF
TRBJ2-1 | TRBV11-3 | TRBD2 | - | TGTGCCAGCAGCTTCAGGACTAGCGTCGACAATGAGCAGTTCTTC | CASSFRTSVDNEQFF
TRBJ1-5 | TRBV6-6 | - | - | TGTGCCAGCACTGCTTCCAGGGGTGGCAATCAGCCCCAGCATTTT | CASTASRGGNQPQHF
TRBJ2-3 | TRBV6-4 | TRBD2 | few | TGTGCCAGCAGTCCCTCCGCTAGCGGGAGCCCAGATACGCAGTATTTT | CASSPSASGSPDTQYF
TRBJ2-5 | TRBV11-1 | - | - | TGTGCCAGCAGCACGGGACATAACCAAGAGACCCAGTACTTC | CASSTGHNQETQYF
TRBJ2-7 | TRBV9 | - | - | TGTGCCAGCAGCGTAGCGCCGGACTTCCCCTACGAGCAGTACTTC | CASSVAPDFPYEQYF
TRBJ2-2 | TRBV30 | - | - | TGTGCCTGGAGAGAGCCAAACACCGGGGAGCTGTTTTTT | CAWREPNTGELFF